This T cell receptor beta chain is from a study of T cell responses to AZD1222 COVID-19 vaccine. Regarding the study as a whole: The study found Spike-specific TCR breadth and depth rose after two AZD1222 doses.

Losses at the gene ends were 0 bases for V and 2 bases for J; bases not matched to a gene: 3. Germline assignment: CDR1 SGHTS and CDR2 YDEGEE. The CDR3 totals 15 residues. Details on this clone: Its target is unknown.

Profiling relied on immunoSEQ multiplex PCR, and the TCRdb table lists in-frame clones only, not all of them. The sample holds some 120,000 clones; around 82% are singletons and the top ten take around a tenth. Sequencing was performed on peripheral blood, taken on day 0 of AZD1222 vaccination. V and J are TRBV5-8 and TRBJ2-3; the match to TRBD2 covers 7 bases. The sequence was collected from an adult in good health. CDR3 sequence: CASSLGAGPTDTQYF. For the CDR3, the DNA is TGTGCCAGCAGCTTGGGAGCGGGGCCCACAGATACGCAGTATTTT. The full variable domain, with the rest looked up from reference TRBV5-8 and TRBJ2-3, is EAGVTQSPTHLIKTRGQQATLRCSPISGHTSVYWYQQALGLGLQFLLWYDEGEERNRGNFPPRFSGRQFPNYSSELNVNALELEDSALYLCASSLGAGPTDTQYFGPGTRLTVL.